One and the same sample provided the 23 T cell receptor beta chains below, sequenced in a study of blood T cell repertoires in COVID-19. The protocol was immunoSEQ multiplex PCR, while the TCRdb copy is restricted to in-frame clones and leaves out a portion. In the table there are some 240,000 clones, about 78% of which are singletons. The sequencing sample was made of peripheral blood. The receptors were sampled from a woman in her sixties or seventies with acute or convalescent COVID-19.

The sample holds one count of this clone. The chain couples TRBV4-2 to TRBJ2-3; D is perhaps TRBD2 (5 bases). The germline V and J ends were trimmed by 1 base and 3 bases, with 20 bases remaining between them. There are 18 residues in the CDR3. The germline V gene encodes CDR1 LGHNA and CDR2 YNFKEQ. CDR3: CASSQGRRSQRATDTQYF. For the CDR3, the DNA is TGTGCCAGCAGCCAAGGTCGCCGTTCTCAGAGGGCGACAGATACGCAGTATTTT.

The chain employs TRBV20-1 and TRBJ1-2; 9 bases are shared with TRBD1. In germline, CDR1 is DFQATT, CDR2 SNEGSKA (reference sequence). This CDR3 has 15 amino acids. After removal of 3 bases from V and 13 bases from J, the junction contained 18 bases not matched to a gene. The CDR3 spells CSASLVEAGQGSFTF. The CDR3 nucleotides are TGCAGTGCTAGTCTAGTCGAGGCCGGACAGGGGTCGTTCACCTTC.

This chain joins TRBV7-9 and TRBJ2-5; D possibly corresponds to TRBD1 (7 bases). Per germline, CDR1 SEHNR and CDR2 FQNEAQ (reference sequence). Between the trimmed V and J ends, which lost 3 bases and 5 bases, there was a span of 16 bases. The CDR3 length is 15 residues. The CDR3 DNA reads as TGTGCCAGCAGCTTTATCCGGACAGGAGGGGAGACCCAGTACTTC. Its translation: CASSFIRTGGETQYF.

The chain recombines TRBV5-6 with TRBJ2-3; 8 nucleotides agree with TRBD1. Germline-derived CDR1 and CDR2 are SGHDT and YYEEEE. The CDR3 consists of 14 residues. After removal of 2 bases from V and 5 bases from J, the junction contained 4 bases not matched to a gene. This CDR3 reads CASSFQGAEDTQYF. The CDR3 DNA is TGTGCCAGCAGCTTTCAGGGGGCCGAAGATACGCAGTATTTT. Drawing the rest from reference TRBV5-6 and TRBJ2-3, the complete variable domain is DAGVTQSPTHLIKTRGQQVTLRCSPKSGHDTVSWYQQALGQGPQFIFQYYEEEERQRGNFPDRFSGHQFPNYSSELNVNALLLGDSALYLCASSFQGAEDTQYFGPGTRLTVL.

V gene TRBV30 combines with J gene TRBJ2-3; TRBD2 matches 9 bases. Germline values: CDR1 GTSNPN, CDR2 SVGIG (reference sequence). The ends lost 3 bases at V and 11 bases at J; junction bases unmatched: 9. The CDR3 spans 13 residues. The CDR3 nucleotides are TGTGCCTGGAGCCGCCCGGGACTAGCAGGGCAGTATTTT. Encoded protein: CAWSRPGLAGQYF.

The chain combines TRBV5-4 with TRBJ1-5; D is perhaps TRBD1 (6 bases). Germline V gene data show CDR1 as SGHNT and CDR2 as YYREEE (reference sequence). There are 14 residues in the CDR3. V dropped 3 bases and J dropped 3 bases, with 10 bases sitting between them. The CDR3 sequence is CASSSQGHNQPQHF. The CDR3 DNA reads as TGTGCCAGCAGCTCACAGGGCCACAATCAGCCCCAGCATTTT.

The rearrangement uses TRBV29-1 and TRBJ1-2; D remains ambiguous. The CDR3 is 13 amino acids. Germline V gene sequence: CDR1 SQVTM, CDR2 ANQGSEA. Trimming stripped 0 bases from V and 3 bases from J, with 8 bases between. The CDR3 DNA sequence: TGCAGCGTTGAAGATCGGAGATACTATGGCTACACCTTC. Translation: CSVEDRRYYGYTF.

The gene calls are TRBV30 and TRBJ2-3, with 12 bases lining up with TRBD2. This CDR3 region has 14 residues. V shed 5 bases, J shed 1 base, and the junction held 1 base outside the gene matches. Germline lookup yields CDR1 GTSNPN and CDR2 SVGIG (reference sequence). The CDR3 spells CAWRLAGGTDTQYF. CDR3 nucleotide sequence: TGTGCCTGGCGACTAGCGGGGGGCACAGATACGCAGTATTTT.

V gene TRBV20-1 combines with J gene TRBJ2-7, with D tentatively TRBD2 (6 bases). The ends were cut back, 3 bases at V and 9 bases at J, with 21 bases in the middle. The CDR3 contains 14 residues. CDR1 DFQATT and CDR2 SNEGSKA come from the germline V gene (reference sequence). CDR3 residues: CSASRSAGQEGQYF. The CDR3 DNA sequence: TGCAGTGCTAGTCGGTCTGCAGGGCAGGAGGGGCAGTACTTC.

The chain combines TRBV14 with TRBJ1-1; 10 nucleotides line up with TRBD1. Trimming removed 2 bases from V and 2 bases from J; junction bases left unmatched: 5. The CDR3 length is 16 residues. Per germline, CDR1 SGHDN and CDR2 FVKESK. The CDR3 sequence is CASSQPLTGGNTEAFF. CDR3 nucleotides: TGTGCCAGCAGCCAACCTCTGACAGGGGGCAACACTGAAGCTTTCTTT.

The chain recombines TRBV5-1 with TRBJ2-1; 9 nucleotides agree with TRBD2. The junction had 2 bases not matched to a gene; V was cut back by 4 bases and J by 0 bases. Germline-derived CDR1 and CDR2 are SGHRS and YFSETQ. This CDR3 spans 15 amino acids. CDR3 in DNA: TGCGCCAGCAGCAAGACTAGCGGCTCCTACAATGAGCAGTTCTTC. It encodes CASSKTSGSYNEQFF.

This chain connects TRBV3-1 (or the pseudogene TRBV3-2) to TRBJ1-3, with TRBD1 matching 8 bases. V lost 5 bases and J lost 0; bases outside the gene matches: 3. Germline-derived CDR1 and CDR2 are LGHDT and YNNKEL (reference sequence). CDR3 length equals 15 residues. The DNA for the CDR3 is TGTGCCAGCAGCGAGGACAGGGCCTCTGGAAACACCATATATTTT. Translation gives CASSEDRASGNTIYF.

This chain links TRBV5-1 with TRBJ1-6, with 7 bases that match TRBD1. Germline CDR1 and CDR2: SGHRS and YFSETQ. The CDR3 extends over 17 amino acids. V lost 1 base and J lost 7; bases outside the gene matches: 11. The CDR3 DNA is TGCGCCAGCAGCTTGCGGATTCCGGGACAGTTGAATTCACCCCTCCACTTT. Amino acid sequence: CASSLRIPGQLNSPLHF. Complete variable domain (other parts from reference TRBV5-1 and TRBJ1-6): KAGVTQTPRYLIKTRGQQVTLSCSPISGHRSVSWYQQTPGQGLQFLFEYFSETQRNKGNFPGRFSGRQFSNSRSEMNVSTLELGDSALYLCASSLRIPGQLNSPLHFGNGTRLTVT.

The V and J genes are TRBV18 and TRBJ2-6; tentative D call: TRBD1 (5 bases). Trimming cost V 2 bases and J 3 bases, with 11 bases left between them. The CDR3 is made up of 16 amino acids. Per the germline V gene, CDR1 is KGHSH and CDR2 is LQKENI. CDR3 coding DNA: TGTGCCAGCTCACCAAGGGGCGCGGTTGGGGCCAACGTCCTGACTTTC. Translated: CASSPRGAVGANVLTF.

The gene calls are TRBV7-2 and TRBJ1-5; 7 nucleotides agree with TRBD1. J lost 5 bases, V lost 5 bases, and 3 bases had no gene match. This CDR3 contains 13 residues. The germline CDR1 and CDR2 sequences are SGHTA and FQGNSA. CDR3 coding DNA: TGTGCCAGCAGCCTGGGACAGCATCAGCCCCAGCATTTT. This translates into CASSLGQHQPQHF.

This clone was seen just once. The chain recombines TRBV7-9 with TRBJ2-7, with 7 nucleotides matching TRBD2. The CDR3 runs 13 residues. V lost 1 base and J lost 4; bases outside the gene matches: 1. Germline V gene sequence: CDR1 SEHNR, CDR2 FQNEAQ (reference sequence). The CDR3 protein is CASSLGGLYEQYF. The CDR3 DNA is TGTGCCAGCAGCTTAGGGGGACTATACGAGCAGTACTTC.

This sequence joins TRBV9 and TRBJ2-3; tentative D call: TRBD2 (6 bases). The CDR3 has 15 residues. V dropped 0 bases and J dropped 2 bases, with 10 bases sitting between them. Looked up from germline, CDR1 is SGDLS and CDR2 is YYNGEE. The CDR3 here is CASSVGDFLTDTQYF. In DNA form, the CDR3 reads TGTGCCAGCAGCGTAGGGGACTTTCTCACAGATACGCAGTATTTT.

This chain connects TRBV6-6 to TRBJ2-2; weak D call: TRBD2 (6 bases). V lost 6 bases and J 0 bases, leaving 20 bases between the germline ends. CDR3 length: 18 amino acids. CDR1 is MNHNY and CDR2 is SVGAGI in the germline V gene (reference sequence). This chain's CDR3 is CASSRVGGQLANTGELFF. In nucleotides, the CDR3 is TGTGCCAGCAGCCGAGTGGGGGGTCAACTTGCGAACACCGGGGAGCTGTTTTTT.

The CDR3 here is CASSMDRDTEAFF. The CDR3 DNA follows: TGTGCCAGTAGTATGGATCGGGACACTGAAGCTTTCTTT. The chain uses TRBV19 and TRBJ1-1; D is unclear. Trimming shortened V by 3 bases and J by 3 bases, and 8 bases separated the two germline ends. CDR3 length: 13 residues. Germline loops: CDR1 LNHDA, CDR2 SQIVND (reference sequence).

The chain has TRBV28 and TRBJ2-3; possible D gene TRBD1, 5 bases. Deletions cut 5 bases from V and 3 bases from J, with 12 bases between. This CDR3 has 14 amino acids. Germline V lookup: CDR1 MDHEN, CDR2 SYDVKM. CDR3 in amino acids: CASSGAPKTDTQYF. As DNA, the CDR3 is TGTGCCAGCAGTGGGGCGCCCAAGACAGATACGCAGTATTTT.

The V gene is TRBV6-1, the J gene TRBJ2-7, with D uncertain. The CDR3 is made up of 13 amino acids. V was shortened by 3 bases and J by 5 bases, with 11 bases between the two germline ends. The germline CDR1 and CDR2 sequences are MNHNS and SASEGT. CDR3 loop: CASSEGLSNEQYV. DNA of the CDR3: TGTGCCAGCAGTGAGGGCCTCTCTAACGAGCAGTACGTC.

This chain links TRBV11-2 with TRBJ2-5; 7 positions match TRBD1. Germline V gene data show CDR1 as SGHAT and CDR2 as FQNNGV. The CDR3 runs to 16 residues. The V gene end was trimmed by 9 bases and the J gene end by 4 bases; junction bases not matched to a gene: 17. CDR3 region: CASQKRRRGPGETQYF. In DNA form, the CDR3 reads TGTGCCAGTCAGAAGCGTCGTAGGGGGCCGGGAGAGACCCAGTACTTC.

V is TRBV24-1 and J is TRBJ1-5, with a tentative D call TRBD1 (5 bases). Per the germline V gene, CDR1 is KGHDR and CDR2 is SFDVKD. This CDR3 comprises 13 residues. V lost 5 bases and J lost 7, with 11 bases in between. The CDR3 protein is CATSVRGLQPQHF. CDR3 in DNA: TGTGCCACCAGTGTTCGGGGGTTGCAGCCCCAGCATTTT.